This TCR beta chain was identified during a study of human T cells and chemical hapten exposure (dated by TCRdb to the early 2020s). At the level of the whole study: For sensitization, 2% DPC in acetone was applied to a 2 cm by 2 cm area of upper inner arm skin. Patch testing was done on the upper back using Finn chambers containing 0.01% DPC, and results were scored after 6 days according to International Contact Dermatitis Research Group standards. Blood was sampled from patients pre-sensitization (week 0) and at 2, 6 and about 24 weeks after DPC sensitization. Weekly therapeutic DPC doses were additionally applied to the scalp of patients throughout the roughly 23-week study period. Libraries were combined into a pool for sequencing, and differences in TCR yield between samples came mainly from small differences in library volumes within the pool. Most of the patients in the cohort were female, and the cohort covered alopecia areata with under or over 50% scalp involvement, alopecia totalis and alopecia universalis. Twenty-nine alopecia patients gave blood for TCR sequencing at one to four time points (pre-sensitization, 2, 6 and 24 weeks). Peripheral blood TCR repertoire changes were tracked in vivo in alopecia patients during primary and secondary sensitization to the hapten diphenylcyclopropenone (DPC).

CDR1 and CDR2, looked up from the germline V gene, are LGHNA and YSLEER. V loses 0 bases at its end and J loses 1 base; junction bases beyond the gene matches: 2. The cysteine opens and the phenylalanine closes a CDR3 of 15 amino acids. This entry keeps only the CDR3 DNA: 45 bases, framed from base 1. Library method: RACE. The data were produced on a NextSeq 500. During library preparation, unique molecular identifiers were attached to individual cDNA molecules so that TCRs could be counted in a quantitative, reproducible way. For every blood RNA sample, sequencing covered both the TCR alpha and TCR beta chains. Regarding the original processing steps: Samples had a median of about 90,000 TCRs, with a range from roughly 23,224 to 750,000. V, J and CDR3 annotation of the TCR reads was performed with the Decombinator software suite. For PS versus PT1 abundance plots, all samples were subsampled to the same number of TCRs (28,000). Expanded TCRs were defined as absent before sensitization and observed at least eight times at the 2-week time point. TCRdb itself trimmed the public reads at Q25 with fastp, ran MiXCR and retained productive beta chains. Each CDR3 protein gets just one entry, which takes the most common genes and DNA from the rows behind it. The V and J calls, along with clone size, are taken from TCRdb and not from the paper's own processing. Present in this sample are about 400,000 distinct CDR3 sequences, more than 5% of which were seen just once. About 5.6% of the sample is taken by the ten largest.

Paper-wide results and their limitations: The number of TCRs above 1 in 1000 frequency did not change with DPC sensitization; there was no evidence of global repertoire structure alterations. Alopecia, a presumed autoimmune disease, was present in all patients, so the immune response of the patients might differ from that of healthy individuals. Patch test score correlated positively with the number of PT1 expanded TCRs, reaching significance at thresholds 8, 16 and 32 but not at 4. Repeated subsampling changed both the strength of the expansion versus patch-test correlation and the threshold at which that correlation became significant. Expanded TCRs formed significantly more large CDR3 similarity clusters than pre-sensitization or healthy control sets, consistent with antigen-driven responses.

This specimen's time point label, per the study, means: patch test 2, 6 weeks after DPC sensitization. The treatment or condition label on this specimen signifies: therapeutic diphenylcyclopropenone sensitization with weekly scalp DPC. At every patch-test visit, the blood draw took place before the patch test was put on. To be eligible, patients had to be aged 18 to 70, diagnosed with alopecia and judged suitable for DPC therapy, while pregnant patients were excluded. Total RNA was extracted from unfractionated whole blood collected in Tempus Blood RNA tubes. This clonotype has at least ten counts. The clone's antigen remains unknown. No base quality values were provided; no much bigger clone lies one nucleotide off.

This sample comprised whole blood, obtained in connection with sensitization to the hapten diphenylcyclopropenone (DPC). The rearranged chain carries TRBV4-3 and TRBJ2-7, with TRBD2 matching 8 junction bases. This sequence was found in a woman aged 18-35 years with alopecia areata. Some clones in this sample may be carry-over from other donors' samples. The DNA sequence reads TGCGCCAGCAGCCAAGAGACTAGCGAGTCCTACGAGCAGTACTTC. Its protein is CASSQETSESYEQYF.